The present TCR beta chain was sequenced within a study of blood T cell repertoires in COVID-19 (dated by TCRdb to the early 2020s). At the level of the whole study: Samples from collaborators originated in the United States, Italy and Spain and spanned both the acute and convalescent phases of COVID-19. The material from the prospective study consisted of cDNA or gDNA derived from T cells, B-cell-depleted T cells, or PBMCs. The dataset comprised deeply sampled blood TCRbeta repertoires from subjects exposed to, actively infected with, or recovered from COVID-19. The repertoires were made available in a free public database intended to serve as a resource for research on the immune response to SARS-CoV-2. The samples were drawn from the first 160 participants of the ongoing ImmuneRACE study and from 1,200 or so subjects provided by 6 global collaborators. A de-identified subject ID, COVID-19 status, age in years and sex were almost always included in the sample metadata. Where HLA class I and class II types were available, the types were taken from metadata supplied by the sample provider, not from assay-based typing.

The junction shows trimming of 5 bases on V and 0 bases on J, and the gene matches do not reach 7 bases of it. From cysteine to phenylalanine, the CDR3 is 17 amino acids long. The sequence is cut down to CDR3 DNA, 51 bases in frame from base 1. From a lookup of the germline V gene (reference sequence), CDR1 and CDR2 are PRHDT and FYEKMQ. General conclusions and limits of the study: How much clinical and demographic metadata was included differed by source and by participant, and the metadata was provided uncurated.

Of note for this clone: Its antigen remains unidentified. No base-level quality is on record; no much larger clone is a single base apart.

TCRbeta CDR3 regions were amplified from genomic DNA by means of the immunoSEQ Assay, a bias-controlled multiplex PCR. The study's processing was this. Nucleated cell counts per sample were estimated from amplification of reference gene primers within the assay. To quantify the absolute abundance of each unique TCRbeta CDR3 rearrangement, sequence reads were collapsed and filtered. For each sample, productive Simpson clonality was calculated as the square root of Simpson's diversity index across productive rearrangements. TCRdb took over this immuneACCESS table, retaining in-frame rearrangements with V and J assigned. Such tables are incomplete; in checked studies, under half of the missing clones stem from an unresolved V gene, and the remainder is unexplained. V and J calls and clone size are copied from that table; D and trimming were computed from the DNA. The sample profile shows approximately 75,000 clones; 85% of them were found once. The leading ten clones occupy roughly 5.5% of the sample.

Each collaborating institution followed its own protocols to collect whole blood in K2EDTA tubes. Collaborator samples were shipped for TCRbeta analysis as frozen whole blood, isolated PBMCs, or DNA extracted from either sample type. This receptor was identified in a man older than 75 with acute or convalescent COVID-19. The specimen was peripheral blood. This chain joins TRBV13 to TRBJ2-1; TRBD2 fits 10 bases in the junction. The DNA sequence is as follows: TGTGCCAGCAGCCACTGGACTAGCGGACTCTCCTACAATGAGCAGTTCTTC. Its protein reads: CASSHWTSGLSYNEQFF. This CDR3, with the reference TRBV13 and TRBJ2-1 proteins standing in past its ends, gives the full variable domain AAGVIQSPRHLIKEKRETATLKCYPIPRHDTVYWYQQGPGQDPQFLISFYEKMQSDKGSIPDRFSAQQFSDYHSELNMSSLELGDSALYFCASSHWTSGLSYNEQFFGPGTRLTVL.